The text below deals with one TCR beta chain. Its antigen remains unknown. This sample is drawn from a study of cytomegalovirus exposure and HLA in healthy donors. With V trimmed by 4 bases and J by 5 bases, 8 bases remained unmatched. The CDR3 has 13 residues. CDR1 and CDR2 (germline): SQVTM, ANQGSEA. The table came from immunoSEQ multiplex PCR; TCRdb's copy has only in-frame clones and leaves some out. This sample has fewer than 300,000 clones, with approximately 90% found just once. Findings of the study overall: There were a few CMV-associated chains whose specificity for CMV antigens was confirmed in vitro. Researchers catalogued some 160 TCR beta chains as cytomegalovirus-associated.

The donors were part of the approximately 130-subject validation cohort, which stood apart from the 666-subject first cohort. The source material was PBMCs. The V call is TRBV29-1, the J call TRBJ2-7; TRBD2 matches at 7 bases. The sequence derives from a woman between 18 and 30 years old in good health and CMV-seronegative. The CDR3, as DNA: TGCAGCGTTGGGGGACTAAGGAGCCACGAGCAGTACTTC. The encoded protein is CSVGGLRSHEQYF.